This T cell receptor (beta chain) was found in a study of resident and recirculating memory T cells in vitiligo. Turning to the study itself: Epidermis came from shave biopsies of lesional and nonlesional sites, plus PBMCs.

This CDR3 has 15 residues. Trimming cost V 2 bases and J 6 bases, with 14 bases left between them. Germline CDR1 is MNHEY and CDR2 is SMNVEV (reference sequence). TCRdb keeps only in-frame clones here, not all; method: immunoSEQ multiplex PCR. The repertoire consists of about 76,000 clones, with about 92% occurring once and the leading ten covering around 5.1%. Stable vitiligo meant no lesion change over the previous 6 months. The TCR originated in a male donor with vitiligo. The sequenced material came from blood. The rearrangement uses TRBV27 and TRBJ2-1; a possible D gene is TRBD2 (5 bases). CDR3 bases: TGTGCCAGCAGTTTAGGGCAACGGGGTGGCAATGAGCAGTTCTTC. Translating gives CASSLGQRGGNEQFF.